This entry concerns a single T cell receptor (beta chain). This sample is drawn from a study of blood T cell repertoires in COVID-19. Study-level information: Sites in the United States, Italy and Spain provided acute and convalescent COVID-19 samples. T cells, B-cell-depleted T cells, or PBMCs provided the cDNA or gDNA that served as material.

In the original processing: Estimation of nucleated cell counts relied on the amplification of reference gene primers. Here immunoSEQ multiplex PCR was the method, and the copy in TCRdb shows in-frame clones only, minus some. That table furnishes V, J and clone size, whereas the DNA furnished D and trimming. The data contain about 78,000 clones, around 90% of them seen just once; the ten biggest clones take up less than 0.85%. Sequenced: peripheral blood. The sequence was collected from a woman aged 80 or over with acute or convalescent COVID-19.

In nucleotides, the CDR3 is TGTGCCAGCTCAGCGGAGACAGGGGCCCCCTCTGGAAACACCATATATTTT. This sequence encodes CASSAETGAPSGNTIYF. V is TRBV18 and J is TRBJ1-3; 8 bases match TRBD1. V gave up 5 bases and J gave up 0 bases; unmatched junction bases: 9. The CDR3 extends over 17 amino acids. Germline V gene data show CDR1 as KGHSH and CDR2 as LQKENI.